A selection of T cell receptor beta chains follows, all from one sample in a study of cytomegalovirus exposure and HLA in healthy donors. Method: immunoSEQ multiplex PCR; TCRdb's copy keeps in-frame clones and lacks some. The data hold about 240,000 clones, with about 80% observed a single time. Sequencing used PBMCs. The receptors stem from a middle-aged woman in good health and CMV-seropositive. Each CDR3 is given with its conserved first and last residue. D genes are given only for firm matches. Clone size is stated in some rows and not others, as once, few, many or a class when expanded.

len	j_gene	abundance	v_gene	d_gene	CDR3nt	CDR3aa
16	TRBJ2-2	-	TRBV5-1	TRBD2	TGCGCCAGCAGCTCCGGACTAGCGGGGCGGCCCGGGGAGCTGTTTTTT	CASSSGLAGRPGELFF
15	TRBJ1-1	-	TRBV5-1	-	TGCGCCAGCAGCTTGGGGGGGGTAGGCAACACTGAAGCTTTCTTT	CASSLGGVGNTEAFF
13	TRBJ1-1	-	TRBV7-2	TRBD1	TGTGCCAGCAGGCCCGCAGGGGGGAGTGAAGCTTTCTTT	CASRPAGGSEAFF
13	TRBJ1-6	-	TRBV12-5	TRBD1	TGTGCTAGTGGCCCGGGACAGGGACGACCCCTCCACTTT	CASGPGQGRPLHF
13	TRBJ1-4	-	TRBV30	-	TGTGCCTGGATCGGAGCGGGTAATGAAAAACTGTTTTTT	CAWIGAGNEKLFF
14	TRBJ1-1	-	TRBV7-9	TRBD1	TGTGCCAGCAGCCAGGGGGGACTTAACACTGAAGCTTTCTTT	CASSQGGLNTEAFF
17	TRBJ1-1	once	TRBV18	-	TGTGCCAGCTCACGGGCCCAGGGACTGACGCCAGGGACTGAAGCTTTCTTT	CASSRAQGLTPGTEAFF
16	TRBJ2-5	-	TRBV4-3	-	TGCGCCAGCAGCCAAGCCTTGGTCAGCGCGCGGAGGACCCAGTACTTC	CASSQALVSARRTQYF
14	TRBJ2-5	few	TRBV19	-	TGTGCCAGTAGCGTGGGTAGAATAGCTGAGACCCAGTACTTC	CASSVGRIAETQYF
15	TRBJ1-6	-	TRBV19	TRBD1	TGTGCCAGTAGTACGCTGGACAGGGGTGATTCACCCCTCCACTTT	CASSTLDRGDSPLHF
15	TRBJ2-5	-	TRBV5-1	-	TGCGCCAGCTGGAGGAGAGGGGGGGCCCGTGAGACCCAGTACTTC	CASWRRGGARETQYF
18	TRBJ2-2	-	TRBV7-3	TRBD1	TGTGCCAGCAGCTTAAACCCCGGACAGGGAGTTGGGACCGGGGAGCTGTTTTTT	CASSLNPGQGVGTGELFF
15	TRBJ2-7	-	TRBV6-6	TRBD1	TGTGCCAGCAGGGACCGGGACAGGGGGCTTGACGAGCAGTACTTC	CASRDRDRGLDEQYF
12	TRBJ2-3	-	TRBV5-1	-	TGCGCCAGCAGCTCTCCCCGGGGGGCCCAGTATTTT	CASSSPRGAQYF
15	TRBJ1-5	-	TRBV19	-	TGTGCCAGTAGTATGGGCAGGGCGAGCAATCAGCCCCAGCATTTT	CASSMGRASNQPQHF
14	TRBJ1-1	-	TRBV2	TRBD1	TGTGCCAGCAGTGGACAGGGGGTCGCCACTGAAGCTTTCTTT	CASSGQGVATEAFF